The next 5 T cell receptor beta chains were all read from a single sample in a study of T cell responses to AZD1222 COVID-19 vaccine (dated by TCRdb to the early 2020s). The time point label of this sample denotes: baseline before first vaccination. Libraries were made using the immunoSEQ multiplex PCR assay. Not all clones reach the TCRdb copy of this immuneACCESS table, which keeps in-frame sequences only. Checked studies attribute under half of the gap to unresolved V genes and leave the rest unexplained. Across this sample there are 120,000 to 150,000 clones, with approximately 90% seen only once. Around 3.5% of the sample is taken by the ten largest. Sequenced material: peripheral blood, taken on day 0 of AZD1222 vaccination. These receptors all stem from an adult in good health.

V gene TRBV4-3 combines with J gene TRBJ1-1, with D unclear. V was pared by 4 bases and J by 0 bases, with 6 bases between. This CDR3 comprises 13 residues. Germline CDR1 reads LGHNA; CDR2 reads YSLEER. The CDR3 bases are TGCGCCAGCAGCCGCGCCATGAACACTGAAGCTTTCTTT. Translated: CASSRAMNTEAFF.

This chain connects TRBV11-3 to TRBJ2-7, with D perhaps matching TRBD1 or TRBD2 (6 bases each). The CDR3 consists of 14 residues. V was clipped by 4 bases and J by 6 bases, with 16 bases between them. Germline CDR1 and CDR2: SGHNT and YENEEA. The CDR3 DNA is TGTGCCAGCAGCTCGGTAGCGGAGGACAGCGAGCAGTACTTC. Its translation: CASSSVAEDSEQYF. Using reference TRBV11-3 and TRBJ2-7 for the parts outside the CDR3, the full variable domain is EAGVVQSPRYKIIEKKQPVAFWCNPISGHNTLYWYLQNLGQGPELLIRYENEEAVDDSQLPKDRFSAERLKGVDSTLKIQPAELGDSAVYLCASSSVAEDSEQYFGPGTRLTVT.

The V call is TRBV7-8, the J call TRBJ2-1, with D perhaps matching TRBD1 or TRBD2 (5 bases each). The ends were cut back, 3 bases at V and 6 bases at J, with 9 bases in the middle. This CDR3 is built from 13 residues. Per the germline V gene, CDR1 is SGHVS and CDR2 is FQNEAQ. The DNA of the CDR3 is TGTGCCAGCAGCTTGGGACGACTCAATGAGCAGTTCTTC. Translation: CASSLGRLNEQFF.

V and J are TRBV3-1 (or the pseudogene TRBV3-2) and TRBJ1-6; perhaps TRBD1 as D (5 bases). Germline CDR1 reads LGHDT; CDR2 reads YNNKEL (reference sequence). There are 13 residues in the CDR3. V was pared by 0 bases and J by 10 bases, with 7 bases between. Here the CDR3 DNA reads TGTGCCAGCAGCCAAGAAAGGGACTCACCCCTCCACTTT. It encodes CASSQERDSPLHF.

V usage is TRBV3-1 (or the pseudogene TRBV3-2) and J usage is TRBJ2-7, with 13 bases fitting TRBD2. The V gene end was trimmed by 0 bases and the J gene end by 7 bases; junction bases not matched to a gene: 3. This CDR3 has 15 residues. CDR1 and CDR2 from the germline V gene are LGHDT and YNNKEL (reference sequence). CDR3 sequence: CASSQDGTSGDEQYF. Here the CDR3 DNA reads TGTGCCAGCAGCCAAGACGGGACTAGCGGGGATGAGCAGTACTTC.